The clone carrying this T cell receptor beta chain occurred a few times. The antigen remains undetermined. This record comes from a study of T cells after yellow fever vaccination. Study at large: The SMART-Seq v4 Ultra Low Input method served to prepare the low-cell-number fractions.

The study's findings and limits: Any FACS-sorted repertoire could hold abundant clonotypes that contaminate it from the bulk population. Reappearance after the booster was observed for most primary-vaccination clones (about 97% CD4, roughly 90% CD8).

TCRdb itself ran the 5' RACE reads through MiXCR, one entry per CDR3 protein. The sample holds some 600,000 distinct CDR3 sequences; about a sixth are singletons and the top ten take approximately 15%. The length of the CDR3 is 14 residues. CDR1 SGHAT and CDR2 FQNNGV come from the germline V gene. The ends were cut back, 1 base at V and 6 bases at J, with 11 bases in the middle. This TCR was sampled from a man in his late teens or twenties who received the YFV17D yellow fever vaccine. Sequenced here: PBMCs, sampled 4 to 6 days after the first yellow fever vaccination. V gene TRBV11-2 combines with J gene TRBJ2-3; D is unresolved. The CDR3 DNA reads TGTGCCAGCAGCTTAGGTCTACAACTGGATACGCAGTATTTT. This gives the protein CASSLGLQLDTQYF.